The 9 T cell receptor beta chains listed next were all sequenced from one sample in a study of low-dose radiotherapy and immunotherapy resistance in tumors. Primers targeting TRAV and TRBV primed first-strand cDNA, covering alpha and beta chains. A constant-region primer paired with the V-primer adapter amplified TCRs over about 19 PCR cycles. TCRdb ran MiXCR on the reads and lists one entry per CDR3 protein. The sample shows 57,000 or so distinct CDR3 sequences, under 30% of them seen only once. Time point noted: before trial treatment. The sequencing used PBMCs, collected before treatment. The receptors derive from a male donor with prostate cancer.

J is TRBJ2-5 and V is TRBV29-1; TRBD1 aligns across 8 bases. The CDR3 length is 16 residues. The junction had 14 bases not matched to a gene; V was cut back by 7 bases and J by 1 base. Looked up from germline, CDR1 is SQVTM and CDR2 is ANQGSEA. The CDR3 DNA reads as TGCAGCGGGACCCCCAACCGGGACAGGATCCAAGAGACCCAGTACTTC. This codes for CSGTPNRDRIQETQYF.

This clonotype was seen repeatedly, ten times or more. This chain joins TRBV9 and TRBJ2-3, with 7 bases identical to TRBD1. V lost 4 bases to trimming and J lost 4 bases; unmatched junction nucleotides: 9. Germline V CDR1 and CDR2: SGDLS, YYNGEE. The CDR3 loop spans 15 amino acids. This chain's CDR3 is CASSPRQGSSDTQYF. The CDR3 DNA reads TGTGCCAGCAGCCCCAGACAGGGAAGTTCAGATACGCAGTATTTT.

In its sample, this clonotype was seen many times. The CDR3 spells CATSSGTSRGGTQYF. Written as DNA, the CDR3 is TGTGCCACCAGCAGCGGGACTAGTAGAGGCGGCACGCAGTATTTT. The chain links TRBV15 to TRBJ2-3, with 8 bases lining up with TRBD2. With 3 bases clipped from V and 9 bases from J, the junction kept 11 bases outside the gene matches. Germline V gives CDR1 LNHNV, CDR2 YYDKDF (reference sequence). CDR3 length equals 15 residues.

The sample holds many counts of this clonotype. The chain carries TRBV6-6 and TRBJ1-2; 7 bases agree with TRBD1. Losses at the gene ends were 7 bases for V and 8 bases for J; bases not matched to a gene: 22. This CDR3 has 17 residues. Germline CDR1 MNHNY, CDR2 SVGAGI (reference sequence). This CDR3 reads CASTWTGGTVTGAGYTF. The CDR3 DNA sequence: TGTGCCAGCACCTGGACAGGAGGGACAGTTACCGGGGCCGGCTACACCTTC.

In its sample, this clonotype was seen many times. This chain connects TRBV20-1 to TRBJ2-1; 11 bases are a match to TRBD2. The length of the CDR3 is 14 residues. The germline gives CDR1 DFQATT, CDR2 SNEGSKA (reference sequence). The V segment lost 5 bases and the J segment 6 bases; nucleotides outside the gene matches: 6. The CDR3 nucleotides are TGCAGTGCTGCCACTAGCGGGAGTATCAATGAGCAGTTCTTC. Protein product: CSAATSGSINEQFF.

This clonotype showed up many times. The chain employs TRBV19 and TRBJ1-5, with D perhaps TRBD1 (6 bases). The length of the CDR3 is 19 residues. V lost 3 bases and J lost 2, with 23 bases in between. Per the germline V gene, CDR1 is LNHDA and CDR2 is SQIVND (reference sequence). CDR3 loop: CASSMRQELRGGGNQPQHF. CDR3 sequence (DNA): TGTGCCAGTAGTATGCGGCAGGAACTAAGGGGGGGAGGCAATCAGCCCCAGCATTTT.

This sequence joins TRBV14 and TRBJ2-3; D is unresolved. Germline assignment: CDR1 SGHDN and CDR2 FVKESK. The ends were cut back, 1 base at V and 2 bases at J, with 10 bases in the middle. The CDR3 is 15 residues long. The CDR3 loop reads CASSQAKPFTDTQYF. CDR3 nucleotide sequence: TGTGCCAGCAGCCAAGCAAAGCCCTTCACAGATACGCAGTATTTT.

The chain is built from TRBV28 and TRBJ1-2, with 9 bases fitting TRBD1. Germline trimming cut 5 bases from V and 4 bases from J; bases unmatched to any gene: 14. The CDR3 has 17 amino acids. Germline V CDR1 and CDR2: MDHEN, SYDVKM. The DNA of the CDR3 is TGTGCCAGCAGTCCCGCGGGACAGGGATTTGAGAGCTATGGCTACACCTTC. It yields the protein CASSPAGQGFESYGYTF.

Comments on this clonotype: A read error is the likely source, as a far larger clone sits one nucleotide away. The V gene is TRBV18, the J gene TRBJ2-7; a possible D gene is TRBD2 (6 bases). Germline loops: CDR1 KGHSH, CDR2 LQKENI. The CDR3 is 12 amino acids. V was clipped by 8 bases and J by 7 bases, with 15 bases between them. CDR3 sequence (DNA): TGTGCCAGCACCATCGGGGGTAATGAGCAGTACTTC. This gives the protein CASTIGGNEQYF.